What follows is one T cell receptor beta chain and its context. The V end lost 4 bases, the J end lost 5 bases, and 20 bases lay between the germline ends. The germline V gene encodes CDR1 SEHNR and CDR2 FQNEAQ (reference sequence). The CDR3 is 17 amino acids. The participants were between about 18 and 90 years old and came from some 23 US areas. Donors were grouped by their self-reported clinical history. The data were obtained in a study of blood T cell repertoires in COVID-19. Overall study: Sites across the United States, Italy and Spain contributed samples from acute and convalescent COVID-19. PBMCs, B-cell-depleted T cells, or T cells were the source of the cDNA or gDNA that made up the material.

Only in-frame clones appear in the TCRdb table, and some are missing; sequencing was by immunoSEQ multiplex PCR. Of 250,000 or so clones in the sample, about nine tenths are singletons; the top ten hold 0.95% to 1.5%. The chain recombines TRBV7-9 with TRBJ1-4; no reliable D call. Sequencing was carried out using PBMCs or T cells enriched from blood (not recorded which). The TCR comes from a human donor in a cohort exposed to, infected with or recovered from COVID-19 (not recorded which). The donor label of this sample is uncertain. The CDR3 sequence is CASSSTPGSPENEKLFF. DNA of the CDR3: TGTGCCAGCAGCTCTACACCCGGGTCGCCTGAAAATGAAAAACTGTTTTTT.